The clone carrying this T cell receptor (beta chain) showed up just a few times. The target antigen is unknown. The record originates from a study of T cell repertoires in cytomegalovirus infection. Whole-study context: Through public TCR beta signatures, both CMV infection and matching HLA type were indicated.

This CDR3 has 16 residues. Per germline, CDR1 SGHTA and CDR2 FQGNSA. Trimming stripped 1 base from V and 3 bases from J, with 15 bases between. Overall study results and limits: Of the TCR beta families, the public ones yielded a cumulative frequency that identified carriers of CMV plus the relevant HLA. The ex vivo response was dominated by HLA-C-restricted CMV-specific TCR beta clonotypes.

In TCRdb, the reads were re-called with MiXCR into one record per CDR3 protein. Seen here are about 330,000 distinct CDR3 sequences, about 35% observed once, and the top ten hold approximately 15%. V is TRBV7-2 and J is TRBJ1-2, with a possible D match to TRBD1 (5 bases). The sample here was cultured PBMCs, taken from culture after CMV antigen stimulation. This sequence originates from a human donor in good health (CMV status not recorded). Some clones in this sample may be carry-over from other donors' samples. CDR3 region: CASSLDVGRADYGYTF. DNA of the CDR3: TGTGCCAGCAGCTTAGATGTTGGCAGGGCGGACTATGGCTACACCTTC. Together with reference TRBV7-2 and TRBJ1-2, the CDR3 gives the full variable domain: GAGVSQSPSNKVTEKGKDVELRCDPISGHTALYWYRQSLGQGLEFLIYFQGNSAPDKSGLPSDRFSAERTGGSVSTLTIQRTQQEDSAVYLCASSLDVGRADYGYTFGSGTRLTVV.